Only one count was recorded for the clone carrying this T cell receptor (beta chain). The antigen is unknown. These data come from a study of persistence of HIV-infected CD4 T cells. This was the immunoSEQ version 4 assay in survey mode. Clones were read by immunoSEQ multiplex PCR, and TCRdb kept only the in-frame ones, dropping some. The sample has fewer than 20,000 clones, 70% to 80% seen once. Points from the study as a whole: Rare CMV-responding cells carrying HIV-1 proviruses were not analyzed separately for TCR.

Stimulation used 8.5 to 10 ug/mL lysate from CMV-infected fibroblasts. Responding CD4+ T cells were sorted by upregulation of both CD40 ligand and CD69. For about 20 hours, CD8-depleted PBMCs received anti-CD28/CD49d costimulation, a CD40-blocking antibody and enfuvirtide. The sequences come from CD4+ T cells sorted from PBMCs after approximately 20-hour stimulation, collected from a patient who received antiretroviral therapy. The receptor was isolated from an adult man with HIV who was CMV-seropositive.

CDR3 protein: CATSPRQGEGPSQYF. The CDR3 nucleotides are TGTGCCACCAGCCCTCGACAGGGGGAGGGTCCATCGCAGTACTTC. This sequence joins TRBV15 and TRBJ2-7; 9 positions match TRBD1. V lost 5 bases and J lost 9; bases outside the gene matches: 14. The germline V gene has CDR1 LNHNV and CDR2 YYDKDF (reference sequence). This CDR3 has 15 residues. Full variable domain (outside the CDR3, taken from reference TRBV15 and TRBJ2-7): DAMVIQNPRYQVTQFGKPVTLSCSQTLNHNVMYWYQQKSSQAPKLLFHYYDKDFNNEADTPDNFQSRRPNTSFCFLDIRSPGLGDTAMYLCATSPRQGEGPSQYFGPGTRLTVT.